The 24 T cell receptor beta chains below were found in one sample sequenced in a study of T cell repertoires in cytomegalovirus infection. TCRdb analysed the reads with MiXCR anew, one entry per CDR3 protein. The sample shows some 700,000 distinct CDR3 sequences, roughly a third of them seen only once. Material for sequencing was PBMCs. The receptors derive from a human donor in good health (CMV status not recorded). Some clones in this sample may be carry-over from other donors' samples.

This sequence joins TRBV5-4 and TRBJ2-2, with unresolved D. Germline V gene sequence: CDR1 SGHNT, CDR2 YYREEE (reference sequence). There are 16 residues in the CDR3. V was pared by 2 bases and J by 3 bases, with 14 bases between. The CDR3 bases are TGTGCCAGCAGCTTCGAGCCCTCCGGAGACACCGGGGAGCTGTTTTTT. Translated: CASSFEPSGDTGELFF.

The chain employs TRBV20-1 and TRBJ1-1; TRBD1 agrees at 7 bases. The CDR3 covers 14 residues. Losses at the gene ends were 6 bases for V and 1 base for J; bases not matched to a gene: 8. Germline values: CDR1 DFQATT, CDR2 SNEGSKA (reference sequence). CDR3 in amino acids: CSAGRQGQNTEAFF. The CDR3, as DNA: TGCAGTGCGGGCAGACAGGGCCAGAACACTGAAGCTTTCTTT.

The chain carries TRBV23-1 and TRBJ1-5, with a possible D match to TRBD1 (5 bases). TRBV23-1 is reported as an ORF; its role is uncertain. The V end lost 3 bases, the J end lost 0 bases, and 18 bases lay between the germline ends. The CDR3 spans 18 residues. The DNA for the CDR3 is TGCGCCAGCAGTCACCACTTCGGACGGGGGTATAGCAATCAGCCCCAGCATTTT. As protein: CASSHHFGRGYSNQPQHF.

This clonotype showed up just a few times. J is TRBJ2-7 and V is TRBV27, with D perhaps matching TRBD2 (6 bases). The germline gives CDR1 MNHEY, CDR2 SMNVEV (reference sequence). The CDR3 is 15 amino acids. Trimming removed 4 bases at V and 4 bases at J, with 17 bases between. CDR3 sequence: CASSYRDFGVYEQYF. The CDR3 DNA sequence: TGTGCCAGCAGTTACCGGGACTTTGGGGTTTACGAGCAGTACTTC.

There are a few counts of this clonotype. The chain has TRBV10-3 and TRBJ2-1; D remains unclear. Germline CDR1 ENHRY, CDR2 SYGVKD. V was cut by 8 bases and J by 4 bases, with 12 bases left in between. The CDR3 totals 13 residues. CDR3 amino acids: CAIGQVAYNEQFF. Written as DNA, the CDR3 is TGTGCCATCGGTCAGGTAGCTTACAATGAGCAGTTCTTC.

The V gene is TRBV28, the J gene TRBJ2-7; TRBD1 aligns across 8 bases. The CDR3 consists of 15 residues. Trimming took 4 bases from V and 3 from J; bases not matched to a gene: 8. Germline assignment: CDR1 MDHEN and CDR2 SYDVKM. Written as DNA, the CDR3 is TGTGCCAGCAGTTCTCAATGGACAGGGATCTACGAGCAGTACTTC. Translation: CASSSQWTGIYEQYF.

This clonotype was recorded a few times. CDR3 nucleotide sequence: TGTGCCAGCAGTTACGAGGAATACGAGCAGTACTTC. Its translation is CASSYEEYEQYF. J is TRBJ2-7 and V is TRBV6-2 or TRBV6-3; no clear D gene. V lost 2 bases and J lost 4, with 6 bases in between. Germline loops: CDR1 MNHEY, CDR2 SVGEGT. The CDR3 loop spans 12 amino acids.

This clonotype was counted once. The chain joins TRBV12-3 or TRBV12-4 to TRBJ1-1; no definite D call. V shed 1 base and J shed 1 base, with 13 bases lying between them. The CDR3 is made up of 16 amino acids. CDR3 sequence (DNA): TGTGCCAGCAGTTTAGGGGTCACTCCACCGAACACTGAAGCTTTCTTT. Translation: CASSLGVTPPNTEAFF.

The sample holds a few counts of this clonotype. V usage is TRBV20-1 and J usage is TRBJ2-5; the D is unclear. V shed 3 bases and J shed 5 bases, with 22 bases lying between them. The CDR3 runs to 16 residues. Germline CDR1 DFQATT, CDR2 SNEGSKA (reference sequence). CDR3 nucleotides: TGCAGTGCTAGCCCCCTGTATCGAACACGGATGGAGACCCAGTACTTC. Translating gives CSASPLYRTRMETQYF.

Only one count was recorded for this clonotype. V usage is TRBV28 and J usage is TRBJ2-7, with D possibly being TRBD1 (6 bases). The CDR3 covers 17 residues. From germline, CDR1 is MDHEN and CDR2 SYDVKM. V lost 2 bases and J 9 bases, leaving 26 bases between the germline ends. The CDR3 sequence is CASSLPNPSTGLPRQYF. CDR3 bases: TGTGCCAGCAGTTTACCTAACCCTTCGACAGGACTGCCCCGGCAGTACTTC.

This clonotype appeared a few times. V and J are TRBV27 and TRBJ2-1, with D perhaps matching TRBD1 (6 bases). Looked up from germline, CDR1 is MNHEY and CDR2 is SMNVEV (reference sequence). Trimming took off 2 bases at V and 5 bases at J, with 16 bases between the two ends. This CDR3 has 16 amino acids. CDR3 nucleotides: TGTGCCAGCAGTTTACTCCTGACAGGATCCAACAATGAGCAGTTCTTC. The encoded protein is CASSLLLTGSNNEQFF.

At least ten counts were recorded for this clonotype. The chain uses TRBV7-8 and TRBJ1-3; D gene unclear. The CDR3 contains 14 residues. Looked up from germline, CDR1 is SGHVS and CDR2 is FQNEAQ. The V and J ends lost 1 base and 1 base respectively, with 5 bases between them. CDR3 sequence (DNA): TGTGCCAGCAGCTTAGGCCTATCTGGAAACACCATATATTTT. It codes for CASSLGLSGNTIYF.

This clonotype has more than one count but fewer than ten. The chain recombines TRBV4-1 with TRBJ2-1, with D uncertain. CDR1 is MGHRA, CDR2 YSYEKL, per germline. V shed 1 base and J shed 9 bases, with 7 bases lying between them. This CDR3 has 12 residues. The CDR3 coding sequence is TGCGCCAGCAGCCAAGTGTGGACTGAGCAGTTCTTC. Protein sequence: CASSQVWTEQFF.

The chain has TRBV19 and TRBJ2-2, with D maybe TRBD2 (7 bases). Trimming removed 8 bases at V and 0 bases at J, with 13 bases between. The CDR3 spans 15 residues. CDR1 is LNHDA, CDR2 SQIVND, per germline (reference sequence). The CDR3 sequence: CASGRGMTNTGELFF. The CDR3 DNA sequence: TGTGCCAGTGGGAGGGGGATGACGAACACCGGGGAGCTGTTTTTT.

This chain uses TRBV6-2 or TRBV6-3 with TRBJ1-2; a possible D gene is TRBD1 (5 bases). With 6 bases removed from V and 8 bases from J, the gap between germline ends came to 16 bases. CDR1 and CDR2 from the germline V gene are MNHEY and SVGEGT. The CDR3 extends over 13 amino acids. CDR3 residues: CASRSRGGEGYTF. The CDR3 DNA follows: TGTGCCAGCAGAAGTCGCGGGGGAGAAGGCTACACCTTC.

The chain links TRBV19 to TRBJ1-5; D gene ambiguous. CDR1 is LNHDA, CDR2 SQIVND, per germline (reference sequence). The CDR3 extends over 13 amino acids. Trimming stripped 7 bases from V and 3 bases from J, with 10 bases between. The CDR3 nucleotides are TGTGCCAGTATTGAGTCGATCAATCAGCCCCAGCATTTT. Translating it yields CASIESINQPQHF.

CDR3 coding DNA: TGTGCCAGCAGCCGGACTAGCGGGAGGTCCACCGGGGAGCTGTTTTTT. It encodes CASSRTSGRSTGELFF. This rearrangement joins TRBV6-2 or TRBV6-3 to TRBJ2-2; the match to TRBD2 covers 14 bases. CDR3 length: 16 residues. Trimming at V came to 6 bases and at J to 4 bases, leaving 4 bases not matched to a gene. Germline-derived CDR1 and CDR2 are MNHEY and SVGEGT.

This rearrangement joins TRBV6-1 to TRBJ2-7, with D possibly matching TRBD1 (5 bases). Germline loops: CDR1 MNHNS, CDR2 SASEGT. The CDR3 length is 14 residues. V was clipped by 4 bases and J by 0 bases, with 10 bases between them. The CDR3 DNA follows: TGTGCCAGCAGTGCACAGGCTACCTCCTACGAGCAGTACTTC. Translation gives CASSAQATSYEQYF.

The sample holds a few counts of this clonotype. The V and J genes are TRBV27 and TRBJ1-2, with D perhaps matching TRBD1 (6 bases). This CDR3 contains 15 residues. Trimming pared 4 bases from V and 0 bases from J, leaving 12 bases between. Germline loops: CDR1 MNHEY, CDR2 SMNVEV (reference sequence). The CDR3 spells CASSSSTGSNYGYTF. In nucleotides, the CDR3 is TGTGCCAGCAGTTCGTCGACAGGATCTAACTATGGCTACACCTTC.

CDR3 coding DNA: TGTGCCAGCAGTCTACCCGGCAGCTATTCACCCCTCCACTTT. It yields the protein CASSLPGSYSPLHF. The chain couples TRBV25-1 to TRBJ1-6; no firm D call. V lost 5 bases and J 8 bases, leaving 13 bases between the germline ends. The germline V gene has CDR1 MGHDK and CDR2 SYGVNS. The CDR3 is 14 amino acids. The complete variable domain, with remaining parts taken from reference TRBV25-1 and TRBJ1-6, reads EADIYQTPRYLVIGTGKKITLECSQTMGHDKMYWYQQDPGMELHLIHYSYGVNSTEKGDLSSESTVSRIRTEHFPLTLESARPSHTSQYLCASSLPGSYSPLHFGNGTRLTVT.

This clonotype came up a few times. The CDR3 DNA reads TGTGCCAGCAGCCCCGGGTCTATCTATGGCTACACCTTC. Translating it yields CASSPGSIYGYTF. The genes are TRBV27 and TRBJ1-2; no clear D gene. This CDR3 spans 13 amino acids. Germline V gene data show CDR1 as MNHEY and CDR2 as SMNVEV (reference sequence). Trimming pared 6 bases from V and 4 bases from J, leaving 12 bases between.

This chain connects TRBV20-1 to TRBJ2-1, with 9 bases that match TRBD2. Germline V gene lookup returns CDR1 DFQATT and CDR2 SNEGSKA (reference sequence). V gave up 3 bases and J gave up 8 bases; unmatched junction bases: 2. This CDR3 is built from 12 residues. For the CDR3, the DNA is TGCAGTGCTAGGCGGGGGGGCCATGAGCAGTTCTTC. This gives the protein CSARRGGHEQFF.

A note on this clonotype: Possible read error: a much larger clone is one base away. The chain recombines TRBV28 with TRBJ1-1; D gene ambiguous. The CDR3 totals 11 residues. V lost 8 bases, J lost 6 bases, and 10 bases lay in between. Germline lookup yields CDR1 MDHEN and CDR2 SYDVKM. CDR3 sequence: CASPSPPEAFF. DNA of the CDR3: TGTGCCAGCCCCAGTCCCCCTGAAGCTTTCTTT.

V is TRBV29-1 and J is TRBJ1-4; D uncertain. The V end lost 5 bases, the J end lost 3 bases, and 7 bases lay between the germline ends. CDR3 size: 12 residues. CDR1 is SQVTM and CDR2 is ANQGSEA in the germline V gene. In DNA, the CDR3 is TGCAGCGTTCGGGCTCCTAATGAAAAACTGTTTTTT. Protein: CSVRAPNEKLFF.